Sequencing of this T cell receptor beta chain was carried out in a study of T-cell reconstitution after alpha-beta-depleted transplantation in children. J lost 2 bases, V lost 6 bases, and 9 bases had no gene match. Germline lookup yields CDR1 SQVTM and CDR2 ANQGSEA. The CDR3 covers 14 residues. Using unique molecular identifiers, the investigators prepared the TCRbeta library. One entry per CDR3 protein, called by TCRdb with MiXCR from the PCR reads. This table holds about 370,000 distinct CDR3 sequences, roughly 22% found once. This clonotype was obtained from a human donor who donated a stem cell graft to a child with acute myeloid leukemia. The sample in question was PBMCs from the stem cell graft donor, obtained from the stem cell graft. The rearrangement joins TRBV29-1 to TRBJ2-7; 8 bases are a match to TRBD2. The CDR3 region has the DNA TGCAGCGTGTCATCTAGCGGGTTTACCTACGAGCAGTACTTC. Its protein is CSVSSSGFTYEQYF.